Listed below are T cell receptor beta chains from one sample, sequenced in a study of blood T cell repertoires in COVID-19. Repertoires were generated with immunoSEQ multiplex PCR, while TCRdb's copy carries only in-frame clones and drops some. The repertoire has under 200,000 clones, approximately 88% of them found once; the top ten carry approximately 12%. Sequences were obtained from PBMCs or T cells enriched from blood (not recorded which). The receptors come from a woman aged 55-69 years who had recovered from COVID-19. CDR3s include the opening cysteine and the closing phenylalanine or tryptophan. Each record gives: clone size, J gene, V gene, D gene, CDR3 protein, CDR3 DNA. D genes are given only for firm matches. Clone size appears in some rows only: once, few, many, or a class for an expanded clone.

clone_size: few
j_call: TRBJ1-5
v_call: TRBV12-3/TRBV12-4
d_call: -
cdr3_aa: CASSSLDQPQHF
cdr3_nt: TGTGCCAGCAGTTCTCTTGATCAGCCCCAGCATTTT

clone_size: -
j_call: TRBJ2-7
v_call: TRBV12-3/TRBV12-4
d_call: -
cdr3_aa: CASSLTEAYEQYF
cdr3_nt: TGTGCCAGCAGCTTGACAGAAGCCTACGAGCAGTACTTC

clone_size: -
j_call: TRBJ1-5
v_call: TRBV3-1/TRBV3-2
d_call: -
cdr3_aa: CASSPRQREPQHF
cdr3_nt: TGTGCCAGCAGCCCTCGACAGCGGGAGCCCCAGCATTTT

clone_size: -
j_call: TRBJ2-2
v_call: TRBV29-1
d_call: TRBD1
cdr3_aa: CSAGQGAGGELFF
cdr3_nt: TGCAGCGCGGGACAGGGGGCCGGCGGGGAGCTGTTTTTT

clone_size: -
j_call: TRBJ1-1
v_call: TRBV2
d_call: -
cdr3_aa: CASSEEQGTEAFF
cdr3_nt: TGTGCCAGCAGTGAGGAACAGGGCACTGAAGCTTTCTTT

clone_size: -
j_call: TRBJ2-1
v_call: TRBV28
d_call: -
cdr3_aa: CASTSAGAHSSYNEQFF
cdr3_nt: TGTGCCAGCACTTCGGCGGGGGCTCACAGCTCCTACAATGAGCAGTTCTTC

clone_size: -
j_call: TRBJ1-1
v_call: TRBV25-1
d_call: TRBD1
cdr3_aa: CASSDSGQGQTEAFF
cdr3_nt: TGTGCCAGCAGTGATTCGGGACAGGGACAAACTGAAGCTTTCTTT

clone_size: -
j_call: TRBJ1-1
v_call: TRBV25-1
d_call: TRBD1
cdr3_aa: CASSELTGSTEAFF
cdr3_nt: TGTGCCAGCAGTGAATTGACAGGGAGTACTGAAGCTTTCTTT

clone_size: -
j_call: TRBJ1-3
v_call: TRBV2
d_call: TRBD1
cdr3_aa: CASSEGQVTGNTIYF
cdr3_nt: TGTGCCAGCAGTGAGGGACAGGTGACTGGAAACACCATATATTTT

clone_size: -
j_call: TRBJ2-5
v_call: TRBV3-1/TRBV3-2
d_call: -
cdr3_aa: CASSQSSGGRETQYF
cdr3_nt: TGTGCCAGCAGCCAGTCTTCCGGGGGGCGGGAGACCCAGTACTTC

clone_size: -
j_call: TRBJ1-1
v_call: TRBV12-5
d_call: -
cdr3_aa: CASGLEGGGEAFF
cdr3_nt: TGTGCTAGTGGTTTGGAGGGGGGGGGAGAAGCTTTCTTT

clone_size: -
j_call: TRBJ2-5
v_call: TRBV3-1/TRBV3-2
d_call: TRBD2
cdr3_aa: CASSSSTGTSGGGEETQYF
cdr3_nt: TGTGCCAGCAGTTCGAGTACCGGGACTAGCGGGGGAGGGGAAGAGACCCAGTACTTC

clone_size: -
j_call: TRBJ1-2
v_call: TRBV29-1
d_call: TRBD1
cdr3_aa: CSVDKGQGGGYTF
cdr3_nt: TGCAGCGTTGATAAGGGACAGGGCGGTGGCTACACCTTC

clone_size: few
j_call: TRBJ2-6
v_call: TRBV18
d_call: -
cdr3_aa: CASSPPNSVSGANVLTF
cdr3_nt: TGTGCCAGCTCACCTCCTAACTCGGTCTCTGGGGCCAACGTCCTGACTTTC

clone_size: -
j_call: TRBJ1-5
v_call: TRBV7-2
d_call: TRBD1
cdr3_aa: CASRSWTGGNQPQHF
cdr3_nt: TGTGCCAGCAGATCTTGGACAGGGGGCAATCAGCCCCAGCATTTT

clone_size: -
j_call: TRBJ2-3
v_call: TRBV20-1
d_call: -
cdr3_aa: CSASPRDTQYF
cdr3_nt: TGCAGTGCTAGCCCGAGGGATACGCAGTATTTT

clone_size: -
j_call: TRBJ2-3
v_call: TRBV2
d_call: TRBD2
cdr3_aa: CASRAAAGRTTDTQYF
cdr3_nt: TGTGCCAGCAGGGCTGCAGCGGGGCGAACCACAGATACGCAGTATTTT

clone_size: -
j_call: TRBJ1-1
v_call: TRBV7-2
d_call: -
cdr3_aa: CASSLVPGNTEAFF
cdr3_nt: TGTGCCAGCAGCTTAGTGCCGGGAAACACTGAAGCTTTCTTT

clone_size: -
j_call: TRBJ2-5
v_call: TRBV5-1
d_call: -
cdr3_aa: CASSLGRGETQYF
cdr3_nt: TGCGCCAGCAGCTTGGGCAGGGGAGAGACCCAGTACTTC

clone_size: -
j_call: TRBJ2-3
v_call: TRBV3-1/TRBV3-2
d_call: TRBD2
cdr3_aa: CASSQGLAGASYTDTQYF
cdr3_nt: TGTGCCAGCAGCCAAGGACTAGCGGGGGCCAGCTACACAGATACGCAGTATTTT

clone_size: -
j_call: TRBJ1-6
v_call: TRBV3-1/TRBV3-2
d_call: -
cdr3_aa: CASSQVLGQRSPLHF
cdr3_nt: TGTGCCAGCAGCCAAGTTTTAGGCCAGCGTTCACCCCTCCACTTT

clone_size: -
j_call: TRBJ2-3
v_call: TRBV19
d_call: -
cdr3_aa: CASGLIGSTDTQYF
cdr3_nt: TGTGCCAGTGGTTTGATCGGTAGCACAGATACGCAGTATTTT

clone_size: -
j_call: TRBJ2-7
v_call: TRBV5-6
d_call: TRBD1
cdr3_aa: CASSFRAGGYEQYF
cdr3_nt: TGTGCCAGCAGCTTCAGGGCAGGGGGCTACGAGCAGTACTTC

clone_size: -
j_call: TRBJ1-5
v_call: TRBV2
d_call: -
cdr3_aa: CASSVGGTQPQHF
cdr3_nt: TGTGCCAGCAGTGTTGGAGGCACGCAGCCCCAGCATTTT

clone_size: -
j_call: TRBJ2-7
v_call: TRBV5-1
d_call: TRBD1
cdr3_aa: CASTFLSGQPYEQYF
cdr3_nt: TGCGCCAGCACCTTCCTTTCGGGACAGCCCTACGAGCAGTACTTC

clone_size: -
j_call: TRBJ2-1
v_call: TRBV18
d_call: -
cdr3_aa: CASSPGLAPNNEQFF
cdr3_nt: TGTGCCAGCTCACCTGGGCTAGCGCCTAACAATGAGCAGTTCTTC

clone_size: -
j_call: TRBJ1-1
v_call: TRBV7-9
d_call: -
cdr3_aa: CASSSRSHTEAFF
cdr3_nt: TGTGCCAGCAGCTCCCGGTCCCACACTGAAGCTTTCTTT

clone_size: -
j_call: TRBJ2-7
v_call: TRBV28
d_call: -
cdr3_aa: CASSWGRYYEQYF
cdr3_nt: TGTGCCAGCAGTTGGGGCAGATACTACGAGCAGTACTTC

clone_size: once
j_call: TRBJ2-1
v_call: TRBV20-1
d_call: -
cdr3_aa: CSGSSYNEQFF
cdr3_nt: TGCAGTGGTAGCAGCTACAATGAGCAGTTCTTC

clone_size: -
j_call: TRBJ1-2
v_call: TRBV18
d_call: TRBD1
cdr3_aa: CASSPRSGQGVGGYTF
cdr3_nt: TGTGCCAGCTCACCACGATCGGGACAGGGGGTCGGAGGCTACACCTTC

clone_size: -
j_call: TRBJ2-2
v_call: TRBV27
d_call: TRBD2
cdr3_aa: CASTRRGSGELFF
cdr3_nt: TGTGCCAGCACGAGGCGGGGGTCCGGGGAGCTGTTTTTT

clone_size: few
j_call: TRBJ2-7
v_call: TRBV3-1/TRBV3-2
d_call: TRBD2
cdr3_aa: CASSPRTSGIYEQYF
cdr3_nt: TGTGCCAGCAGCCCTCGGACTAGCGGGATCTACGAGCAGTACTTC

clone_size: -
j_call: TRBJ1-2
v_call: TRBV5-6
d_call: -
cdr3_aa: CASSLRGNNRNYGYTF
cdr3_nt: TGTGCCAGCAGCTTGCGGGGGAACAACCGGAACTATGGCTACACCTTC

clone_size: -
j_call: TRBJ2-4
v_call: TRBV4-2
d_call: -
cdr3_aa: CASSQAGQNIQYF
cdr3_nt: TGTGCCAGCAGCCAAGCTGGACAGAACATTCAGTACTTC

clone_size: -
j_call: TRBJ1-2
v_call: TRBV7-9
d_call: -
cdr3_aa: CASSPTGPGGYTF
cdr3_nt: TGTGCCAGCAGCCCAACAGGCCCGGGTGGCTACACCTTC

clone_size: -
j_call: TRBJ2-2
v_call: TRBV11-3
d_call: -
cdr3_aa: CASSFVPTGELFF
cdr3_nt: TGTGCCAGCAGCTTCGTCCCGACCGGGGAGCTGTTTTTT

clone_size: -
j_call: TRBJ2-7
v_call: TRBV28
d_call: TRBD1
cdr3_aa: CASSYGNRDRAYEQYF
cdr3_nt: TGTGCCAGCAGCTACGGGAACCGGGACAGAGCATACGAGCAGTACTTC

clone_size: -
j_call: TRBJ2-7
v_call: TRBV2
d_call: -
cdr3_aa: CASSRATDSYEQYF
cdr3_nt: TGTGCCAGCAGTAGAGCCACAGACTCCTACGAGCAGTACTTC

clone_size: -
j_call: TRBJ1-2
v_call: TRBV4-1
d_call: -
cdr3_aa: CASSQVGRERGYTF
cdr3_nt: TGCGCCAGCAGCCAAGTTGGCAGGGAACGTGGCTACACCTTC

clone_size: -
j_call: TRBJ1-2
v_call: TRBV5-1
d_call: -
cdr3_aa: CASSLAGQTYGYTF
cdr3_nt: TGCGCCAGCAGCTTGGCCGGACAGACCTATGGCTACACCTTC

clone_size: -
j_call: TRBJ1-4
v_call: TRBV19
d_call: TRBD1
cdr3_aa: CASSQNRGSDEKLFF
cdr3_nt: TGTGCCAGTAGTCAAAACAGGGGTTCGGATGAAAAACTGTTTTTT

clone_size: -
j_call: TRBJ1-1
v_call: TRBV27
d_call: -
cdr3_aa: CASSLVGRQEAFF
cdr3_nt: TGTGCCAGCAGTTTAGTAGGGCGACAGGAAGCTTTCTTT

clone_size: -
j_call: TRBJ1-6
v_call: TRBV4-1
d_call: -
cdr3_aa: CASSQDLGARNSPLHF
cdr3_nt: TGCGCCAGCAGCCAAGACTTAGGGGCCCGAAATTCACCCCTCCACTTT

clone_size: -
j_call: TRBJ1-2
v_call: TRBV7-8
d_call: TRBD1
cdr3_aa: CASSPGQGTYGYTF
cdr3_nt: TGTGCCAGCAGCCCCGGACAGGGGACCTATGGCTACACCTTC

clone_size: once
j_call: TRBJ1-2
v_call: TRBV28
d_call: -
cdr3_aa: CASSGGDRDYGYTF
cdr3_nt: TGTGCCAGCAGTGGGGGCGACAGAGACTATGGCTACACCTTC

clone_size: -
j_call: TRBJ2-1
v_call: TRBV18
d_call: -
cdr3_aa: CASSPAGSSYNEQFF
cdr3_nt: TGTGCCAGCTCACCGGCCGGGAGCTCCTACAATGAGCAGTTCTTC

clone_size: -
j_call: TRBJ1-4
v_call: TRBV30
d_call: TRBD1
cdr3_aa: CAWRGQGAEKLFF
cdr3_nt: TGTGCCTGGAGGGGACAGGGGGCTGAAAAACTGTTTTTT

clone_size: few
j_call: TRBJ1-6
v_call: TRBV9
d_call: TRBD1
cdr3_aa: CASSGSTGGDSPLHF
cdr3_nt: TGTGCCAGCAGCGGAAGCACAGGGGGGGATTCACCCCTCCACTTT

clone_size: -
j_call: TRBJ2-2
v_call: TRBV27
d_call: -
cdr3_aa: CASRSIAGSERNTGELFF
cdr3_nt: TGTGCCAGCAGATCCATTGCCGGGAGCGAGAGGAACACCGGGGAGCTGTTTTTT

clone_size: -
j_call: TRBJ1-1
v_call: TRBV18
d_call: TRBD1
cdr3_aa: CASSSGGQGNTEAFF
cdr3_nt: TGTGCCAGCTCATCGGGAGGACAGGGGAACACTGAAGCTTTCTTT

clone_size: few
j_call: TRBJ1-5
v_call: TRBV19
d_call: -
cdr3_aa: CASISREAQASNQPQHF
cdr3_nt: TGTGCCAGTATTTCGAGGGAGGCACAGGCAAGCAATCAGCCCCAGCATTTT

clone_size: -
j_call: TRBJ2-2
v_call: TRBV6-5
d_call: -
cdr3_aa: CAGGTAPDGELFF
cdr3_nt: TGTGCCGGGGGGACGGCACCTGACGGGGAGCTGTTTTTT

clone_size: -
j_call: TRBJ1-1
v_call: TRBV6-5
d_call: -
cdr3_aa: CASSYIPGDTEAFF
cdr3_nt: TGTGCCAGCAGTTATATTCCGGGTGACACTGAAGCTTTCTTT

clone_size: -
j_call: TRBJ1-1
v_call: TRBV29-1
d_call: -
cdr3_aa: CSVAPGLGLGGGEAFF
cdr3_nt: TGCAGCGTTGCCCCGGGACTGGGGTTGGGGGGTGGTGAAGCTTTCTTT

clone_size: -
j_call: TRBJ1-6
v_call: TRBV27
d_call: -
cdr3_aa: CASAFRQDIDSPLHF
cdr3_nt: TGTGCCAGCGCGTTTCGACAGGATATTGATTCACCCCTCCACTTT

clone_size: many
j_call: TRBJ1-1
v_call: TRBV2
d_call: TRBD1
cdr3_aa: CASSGSRGQTMNTEAFF
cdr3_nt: TGTGCCAGCAGTGGATCGAGGGGACAGACCATGAACACTGAAGCTTTCTTT

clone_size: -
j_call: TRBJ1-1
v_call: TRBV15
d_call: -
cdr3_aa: CATSRDYSPGTEAFF
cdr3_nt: TGTGCCACCAGCAGAGATTATTCCCCGGGCACTGAAGCTTTCTTT